Listed below are T cell receptor beta chains from one sample, sequenced in a study of T cell repertoires in cytomegalovirus infection. TCRdb itself ran the reads through MiXCR, one entry per CDR3 protein. This sample has a few hundred thousand distinct CDR3 sequences; about 13% occur once, and the top ten carry about 10%. Sequencing was done on a sample of PBMCs. The receptor source for this set is a human donor in good health (CMV status not recorded). Some clones in this sample may be carry-over from other donors' samples. Each CDR3 is given with its conserved first and last residue. The D gene is left open where the match is weak. Clone sizes are given selectively: once, few, many, or a class where the clone is expanded.

j_call d_call v_call clone_size cdr3_length cdr3_nt cdr3_aa
TRBJ2-2 NA TRBV4-3 few 14 TGCGCCAGCAGCCAAGATTCGGTCCCCGGGGAGCTGTTTTTT CASSQDSVPGELFF
TRBJ2-2 NA TRBV7-3 many 17 TGTGCCAGCAGCTTAACCAGGGGACCCGCGAACACCGGGGAGCTGTTTTTT CASSLTRGPANTGELFF
TRBJ2-7 TRBD2 TRBV7-2 NA 16 TGTGCCAGCAGCTCACAGCCGGGACTAGCGGGAGGCGAGCAGTACTTC CASSSQPGLAGGEQYF
TRBJ2-4 NA TRBV7-2 many 13 TGTGCCAGCAGTCCTAGCGTCAAAAACATTCAGTACTTC CASSPSVKNIQYF
TRBJ2-1 TRBD2 TRBV20-1 many 15 TGCAGTGCCTCAGGGAGGGCTAGCGGGTACAATGAGCAGTTCTTC CSASGRASGYNEQFF
TRBJ2-1 NA TRBV19 few 16 TGTGCCAGTAGTATAACTATCGGGCAACCCTACAATGAGCAGTTCTTC CASSITIGQPYNEQFF
TRBJ1-2 NA TRBV7-2 many 13 TGTGCCAGCAGCCCGGGACGAAACTATGGCTACACCTTC CASSPGRNYGYTF
TRBJ1-1 NA TRBV20-1 NA 12 TGCAGTGCAGCCCCTGGGAACACTGAAGCTTTCTTT CSAAPGNTEAFF
TRBJ2-7 NA TRBV20-1 many 14 TGCAGTGCAAGGGACTCCTCAGTCGATTACGAGCAGTACTTC CSARDSSVDYEQYF
TRBJ1-2 TRBD1 TRBV7-2 many 15 TGTGCCAGCAGCTTATCGTCCGGACAGGGGACTGGCTACACCTTC CASSLSSGQGTGYTF
TRBJ2-7 NA TRBV6-1 many 12 TGTGCCAGCCGGGACACGGGCTACGAGCAGTACTTC CASRDTGYEQYF
TRBJ2-1 TRBD2 TRBV20-1 many 15 TGCAGTGCTCCGCGGACTAGCGGGTTCGTGGCTGAGCAGTTCTTC CSAPRTSGFVAEQFF
TRBJ2-2 NA TRBV7-3 many 15 TGTGCCAGCAGCTTATTGGGTCAGAACACCGGGGAGCTGTTTTTT CASSLLGQNTGELFF
TRBJ1-4 NA TRBV4-1 NA 18 TGCGCCAGCAGCCAAGATCTCGGAGGGAGAGCAACTAATGAAAAACTGTTTTTT CASSQDLGGRATNEKLFF
TRBJ2-7 TRBD1 TRBV19 few 14 TGTGCCAGTAGTGACCGGGACAGTCCCTACGAGCAGTACTTC CASSDRDSPYEQYF
TRBJ2-7 NA TRBV12-3/TRBV12-4 NA 13 TGTGCCAGCAGTTTCGCCGGAGGTGAGGGGGAGTACTTC CASSFAGGEGEYF
TRBJ1-2 TRBD1 TRBV12-3/TRBV12-4 few 13 TGTGCCAGCAGCTCCCGACAGGGCGGTGGCTACACCTTC CASSSRQGGGYTF
TRBJ2-3 TRBD2 TRBV7-9 few 19 TGTGCCAGCAGCTTAGGGCTAGCGGGGGATTGGGGTCGCACAGATACGCAGTATTTT CASSLGLAGDWGRTDTQYF
TRBJ1-1 NA TRBV10-3 NA 14 TGTGCCATCAGGGGGGTCACCGGGGGTGGTGAAGCTTTCTTT CAIRGVTGGGEAFF
TRBJ1-2 NA TRBV7-4 NA 12 TGTGCCAGCAGCGGCAGTTCAGATGGCTACACCTTC CASSGSSDGYTF
TRBJ2-1 NA TRBV5-4 many 14 TGTGCCAGCAGCTTGGAACGGGAGTTAAATGAGCAGTTCTTC CASSLERELNEQFF
TRBJ2-1 NA TRBV2 NA 11 TGTGCCAGCAGTAAGAACAATGAGCAGTTCTTC CASSKNNEQFF
TRBJ1-3 TRBD1 TRBV14 NA 18 TGTGGCAGCAGCAACTCGGGACAGATTAGACTCTCTGGAAACACCATATATTTT CGSSNSGQIRLSGNTIYF
TRBJ1-1 NA TRBV7-9 many 13 TGTGCCAGCAGCTTAGCGGTCCTATCAGAAGCTTTCTTT CASSLAVLSEAFF
TRBJ2-1 NA TRBV10-3 few 16 TGTGCCATCAGTGAGCGGGGTGGCGGGGTCTACAATGAGCAGTTCTTC CAISERGGGVYNEQFF
TRBJ1-1 NA TRBV19 many 14 TGTGCCAGTAGATCAGACAGCGGGGGCACTGAAGCTTTCTTT CASRSDSGGTEAFF
TRBJ1-2 NA TRBV5-1 few 13 TGCGCCAGCAGCAAGGGACAAGACTATGGCTACACCTTC CASSKGQDYGYTF
TRBJ1-1 TRBD1 TRBV7-2 many 15 TGTGCCAGCAGCTCACAGGGGGCTTTTTACACTGAAGCTTTCTTT CASSSQGAFYTEAFF
TRBJ2-5 NA TRBV7-6 few 14 TGTGCCAGCAGCCTGGTGGTGGAGGCTGCGACCCAGTACTTC CASSLVVEAATQYF
TRBJ2-3 TRBD2 TRBV7-9 many 17 TGTGCCAGCAGCCCCCGAATTACTAGCGGGGGAACAGATACGCAGTATTTT CASSPRITSGGTDTQYF
TRBJ1-5 NA TRBV7-2 many 14 TGTGCCAGCAGCTTAGCTGGTGGGAGCCAGCCCCAGCATTTT CASSLAGGSQPQHF
TRBJ1-5 TRBD1 TRBV7-9 NA 15 TGTGCCAGCAGCGCAACAGGGGCCGGCAATCAGCCCCAGCATTTT CASSATGAGNQPQHF
TRBJ1-3 TRBD1 TRBV10-3 many 18 TGTGCCATCAGTGAGTCGGGGCAGGGGGCGTCGGCTGGAAACACCATATATTTT CAISESGQGASAGNTIYF
TRBJ1-2 NA TRBV19 NA 14 TGTGCCAGTAGTGTACAGGCGACTAACTATGGCTACACCTTC CASSVQATNYGYTF
TRBJ2-1 NA TRBV28 NA 13 TGTGCCAGCAGTCGCGGACCAGTCAATGAGCAGTTCTTC CASSRGPVNEQFF
TRBJ2-7 NA TRBV6-1 few 15 TGTGCCAGCACCCCGAGAGATGGGGTTTCCTACGAGCAGTACTTC CASTPRDGVSYEQYF
TRBJ1-5 TRBD1 TRBV2 few 19 TGTGCCAGCAGTGAAGCGATGGCCAGTCGGGACAGTTATAATCAGCCCCAGCATTTT CASSEAMASRDSYNQPQHF
TRBJ2-7 NA TRBV2 few 13 TGTGCCAGCAGTCCACAGGGCTCCTACGAGCAGTACTTC CASSPQGSYEQYF
TRBJ2-1 NA TRBV18 NA 14 TGTGCCAGCTCACCGAAAACTAGCTACCATGAGCAGTTCTTC CASSPKTSYHEQFF
TRBJ1-1 TRBD1 TRBV6-2/TRBV6-3 NA 13 TGTGCCAGCTCGGGGACAGGGCGGACTGAAGCTTTCTTT CASSGTGRTEAFF
TRBJ2-2 NA TRBV4-1 many 16 TGCGCCAGCAGCCAAGAGGAGGGGCTGAACACCGGGGAGCTGTTTTTT CASSQEEGLNTGELFF
TRBJ1-4 NA TRBV9 many 15 TGTGCCAGCAGCGTAGATGTCAGACCTTTTGAAAAACTGTTTTTT CASSVDVRPFEKLFF
TRBJ2-1 TRBD2 TRBV9 few 14 TGTGCCAGCAGCCTAGCGGTAGGAAACAATGAGCAGTTCTTC CASSLAVGNNEQFF
TRBJ2-4 TRBD2 TRBV28 NA 14 TGTGCCAGCAGTTTACGGGAGGCCAAGCAGGTTCAGTACTTC CASSLREAKQVQYF
TRBJ2-3 NA TRBV7-2 many 18 TGTGCCAGCAGCCCAAAGCTGGCAACACGACACTACACAGATACGCAGTATTTT CASSPKLATRHYTDTQYF
TRBJ2-7 NA TRBV7-2 many 12 TGTGCCAGCAGACTGGACGGCTACGAGCAGTACTTC CASRLDGYEQYF
TRBJ1-2 NA TRBV10-3 once 13 TGTGCCATCAAGTTGGGGGTATTGGATGGCGACACCTTC CAIKLGVLDGDTF
TRBJ2-1 TRBD2 TRBV15 many 15 TGTGCCACCAGCCAGGCACGGGGCGGGAGCGATGAGCAGTTCTTC CATSQARGGSDEQFF
TRBJ2-7 NA TRBV7-6 many 13 TGTGCCAGCAGCCCCAGGGAGGTGTACGAGCAGTACTTC CASSPREVYEQYF
TRBJ2-3 TRBD2 TRBV29-1 few 16 TGCAGCGTTGATTTGTCGGCTAGCGGGAGTCCAGATACGCAGTATTTT CSVDLSASGSPDTQYF
TRBJ1-4 NA TRBV15 many 15 TGTGCCACCAGCAGCCCGGAGGGAGATAATGAAAAACTGTTTTTT CATSSPEGDNEKLFF
TRBJ1-5 NA TRBV7-2 NA 15 TGTGCCAGCAGCTCCCAGGGAGGGCCCAGTCAGCCCCAGCATTTT CASSSQGGPSQPQHF
TRBJ2-2 TRBD2 TRBV5-4 NA 17 TGTGCCAGCAGCTTGGCAGGACTAGCGGGATCATCCGGGGAGCTGTTTTTT CASSLAGLAGSSGELFF
TRBJ2-7 TRBD1 TRBV20-1 many 13 TGCAGTGCTGATCCGGGACAGGGCTACGAGCAGTACTTC CSADPGQGYEQYF
TRBJ2-1 TRBD2 TRBV18 NA 16 TGTGCCAGCTCACCCCCTAGCGGGGTATCCTACAATGAGCAGTTCTTC CASSPPSGVSYNEQFF